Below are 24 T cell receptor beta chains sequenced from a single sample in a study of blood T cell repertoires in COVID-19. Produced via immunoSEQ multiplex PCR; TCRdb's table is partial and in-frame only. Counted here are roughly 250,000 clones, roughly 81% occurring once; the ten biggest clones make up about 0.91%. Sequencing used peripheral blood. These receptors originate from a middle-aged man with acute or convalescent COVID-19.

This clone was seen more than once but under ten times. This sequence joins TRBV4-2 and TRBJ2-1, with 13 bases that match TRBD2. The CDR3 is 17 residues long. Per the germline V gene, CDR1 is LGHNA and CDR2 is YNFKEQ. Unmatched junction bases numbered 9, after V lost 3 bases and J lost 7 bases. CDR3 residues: CASSQGTSGGAINEQFF. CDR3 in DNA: TGTGCCAGCAGCCAGGGCACTAGCGGGGGGGCAATTAATGAGCAGTTCTTC.

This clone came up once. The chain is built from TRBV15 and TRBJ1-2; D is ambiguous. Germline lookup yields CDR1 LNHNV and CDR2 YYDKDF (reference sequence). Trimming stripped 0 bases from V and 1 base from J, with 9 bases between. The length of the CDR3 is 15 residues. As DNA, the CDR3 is TGTGCCACCAGCAGAGATGAGGGAATTAACTATGGCTACACCTTC. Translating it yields CATSRDEGINYGYTF.

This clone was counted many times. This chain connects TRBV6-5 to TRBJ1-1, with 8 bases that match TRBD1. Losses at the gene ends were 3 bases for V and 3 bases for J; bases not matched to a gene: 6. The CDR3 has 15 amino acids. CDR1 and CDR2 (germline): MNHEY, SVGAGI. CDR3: CASSYFQGADTEAFF. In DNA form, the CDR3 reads TGTGCCAGCAGTTATTTTCAGGGGGCGGACACTGAAGCTTTCTTT.

Written as DNA, the CDR3 is TGTGCTAGTGGTTTCAGTCTGGAACACAGGGGCGTTGAGAGGACTGAAGCTTTCTTT. Protein sequence: CASGFSLEHRGVERTEAFF. J is TRBJ1-1 and V is TRBV12-5; 7 bases fit TRBD1. The length of the CDR3 is 19 residues. J was trimmed by 5 bases and V by 3 bases; bases with no gene match: 21. The germline gives CDR1 LGHNT, CDR2 FRNRAP.

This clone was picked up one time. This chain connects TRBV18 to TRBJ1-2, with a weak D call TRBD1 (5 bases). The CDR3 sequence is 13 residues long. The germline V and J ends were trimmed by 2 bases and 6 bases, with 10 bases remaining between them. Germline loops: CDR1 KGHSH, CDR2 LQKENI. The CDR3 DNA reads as TGTGCCAGCTCACCAGGGCAGGGAAATGGCTACACCTTC. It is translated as CASSPGQGNGYTF.

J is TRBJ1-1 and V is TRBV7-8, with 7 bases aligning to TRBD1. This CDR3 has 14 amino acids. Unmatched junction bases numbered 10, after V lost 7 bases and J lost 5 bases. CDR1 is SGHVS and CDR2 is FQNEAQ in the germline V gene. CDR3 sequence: CASNPDRAGTEAFF. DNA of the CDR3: TGTGCCAGCAATCCTGACAGGGCGGGGACTGAAGCTTTCTTT.

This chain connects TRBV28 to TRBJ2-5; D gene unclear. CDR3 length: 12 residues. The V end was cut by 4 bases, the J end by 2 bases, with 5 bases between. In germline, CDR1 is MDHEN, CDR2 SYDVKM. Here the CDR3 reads CASSYRQETQYF. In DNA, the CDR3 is TGTGCCAGCAGTTATAGACAAGAGACCCAGTACTTC.

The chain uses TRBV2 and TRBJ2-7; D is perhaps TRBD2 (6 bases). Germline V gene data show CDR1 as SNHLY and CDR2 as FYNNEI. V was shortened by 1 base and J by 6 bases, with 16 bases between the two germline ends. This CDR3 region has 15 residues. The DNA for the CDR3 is TGTGCCAGCAGTGAAGGGGAGGCCTCGCGGACCGAGCAGTACTTC. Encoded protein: CASSEGEASRTEQYF.

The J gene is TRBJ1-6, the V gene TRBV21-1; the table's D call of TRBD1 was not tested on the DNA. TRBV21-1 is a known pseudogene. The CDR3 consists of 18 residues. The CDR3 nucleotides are TGTGCCAGCAGCAAAGAAGGCAGGGGGACACTTTATAATTCACCCCTCCACTTT. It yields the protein CASSKEGRGTLYNSPLHF.

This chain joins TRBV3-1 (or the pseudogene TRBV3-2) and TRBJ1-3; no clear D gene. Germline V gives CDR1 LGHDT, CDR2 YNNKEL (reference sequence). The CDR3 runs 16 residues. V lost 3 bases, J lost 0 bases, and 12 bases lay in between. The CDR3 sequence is CASSHSAGSSGNTIYF. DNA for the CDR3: TGTGCCAGCAGCCATTCCGCGGGAAGCTCTGGAAACACCATATATTTT.

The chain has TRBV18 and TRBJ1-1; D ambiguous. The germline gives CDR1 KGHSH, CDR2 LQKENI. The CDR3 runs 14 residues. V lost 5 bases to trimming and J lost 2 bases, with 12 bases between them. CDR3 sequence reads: CASSGSSGNTEAFF. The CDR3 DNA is TGTGCCAGCTCAGGTTCGTCGGGAAACACTGAAGCTTTCTTT.

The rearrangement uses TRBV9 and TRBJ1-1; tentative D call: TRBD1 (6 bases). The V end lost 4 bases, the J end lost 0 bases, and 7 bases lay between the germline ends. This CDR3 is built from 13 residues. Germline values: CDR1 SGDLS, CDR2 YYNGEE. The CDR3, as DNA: TGTGCCAGCAGCCAGGGGCTGAACACTGAAGCTTTCTTT. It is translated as CASSQGLNTEAFF.

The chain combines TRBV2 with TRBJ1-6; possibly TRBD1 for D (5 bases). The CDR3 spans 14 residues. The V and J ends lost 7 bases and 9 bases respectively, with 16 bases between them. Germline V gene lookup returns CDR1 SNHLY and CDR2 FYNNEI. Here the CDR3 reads CASTDGGRISPLHF. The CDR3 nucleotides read TGTGCCAGCACCGACGGGGGGAGAATTTCACCCCTCCACTTT.

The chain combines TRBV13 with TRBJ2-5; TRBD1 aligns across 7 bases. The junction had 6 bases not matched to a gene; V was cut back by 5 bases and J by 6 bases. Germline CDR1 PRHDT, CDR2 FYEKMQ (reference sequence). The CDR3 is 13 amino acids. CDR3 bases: TGTGCCAGCAGCCCCCAGAGGGGGCAGACCCAGTACTTC. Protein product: CASSPQRGQTQYF.

The CDR3 DNA reads TGTGCCAGCAGTTTACAGAATGAAAAACTGTTTTTT. This translates into CASSLQNEKLFF. The V and J genes are TRBV28 and TRBJ1-4; D gene unclear. There are 12 residues in the CDR3. V was clipped by 2 bases and J by 5 bases, with 3 bases between them. Per germline, CDR1 MDHEN and CDR2 SYDVKM.

The CDR3 sequence: CASSLRAVGSNQPQHF. CDR3 sequence (DNA): TGTGCCAGCAGTTTGCGGGCGGTGGGGAGCAATCAGCCCCAGCATTTT. The V gene is TRBV28, the J gene TRBJ1-5; D remains unclear. The CDR3 spans 16 residues. Germline V gives CDR1 MDHEN, CDR2 SYDVKM. Trimming removed 3 bases from V and 1 base from J, with 13 bases in between. Together with reference TRBV28 and TRBJ1-5, the CDR3 gives the full variable domain: DVKVTQSSRYLVKRTGEKVFLECVQDMDHENMFWYRQDPGLGLRLIYFSYDVKMKEKGDIPEGYSVSREKKERFSLILESASTNQTSMYLCASSLRAVGSNQPQHFGDGTRLSIL.

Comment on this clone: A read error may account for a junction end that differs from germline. As DNA, the CDR3 is TGTGTCAGCAGCTTCTGGACAGGGGCCGGGAACACTGAAGCTTTCTTT. Translation: CVSSFWTGAGNTEAFF. The chain uses TRBV5-8 and TRBJ1-1; 9 bases are a match to TRBD1. Germline CDR1 SGHTS, CDR2 YDEGEE. The CDR3 has 16 residues.

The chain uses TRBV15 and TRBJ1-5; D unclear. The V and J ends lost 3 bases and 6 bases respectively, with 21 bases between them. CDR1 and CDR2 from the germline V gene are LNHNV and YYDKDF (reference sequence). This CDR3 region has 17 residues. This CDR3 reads CATSSDPGWSSGQPQHF. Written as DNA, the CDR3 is TGTGCCACCAGCAGTGACCCTGGGTGGTCCTCAGGTCAGCCCCAGCATTTT.

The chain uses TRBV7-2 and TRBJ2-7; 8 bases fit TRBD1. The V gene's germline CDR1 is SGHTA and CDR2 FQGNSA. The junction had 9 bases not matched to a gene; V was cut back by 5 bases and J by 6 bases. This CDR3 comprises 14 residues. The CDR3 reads CASSQRTGFGEQYF. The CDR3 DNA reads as TGTGCCAGCAGCCAACGGACAGGGTTCGGCGAGCAGTACTTC.

CDR3 region: CASSTGQGMGYTF. CDR3 sequence (DNA): TGCGCCAGCAGCACCGGGCAGGGGATGGGCTACACCTTC. This chain links TRBV4-3 with TRBJ1-2, with TRBD1 as a possible D gene (6 bases). The V and J ends lost 5 bases and 8 bases respectively, with 15 bases between them. The CDR3 sequence is 13 residues long. The V gene's germline CDR1 is LGHNA and CDR2 YSLEER.

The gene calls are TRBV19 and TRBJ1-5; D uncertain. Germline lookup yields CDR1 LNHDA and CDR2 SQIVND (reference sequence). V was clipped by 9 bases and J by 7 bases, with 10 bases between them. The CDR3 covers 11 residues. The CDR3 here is CARVWEQPQHF. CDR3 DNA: TGTGCCAGGGTATGGGAGCAGCCCCAGCATTTT.

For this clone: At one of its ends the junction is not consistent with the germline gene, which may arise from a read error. CDR3 residues: CASYIRDTEAFF. In DNA, the CDR3 is TGTGCCAGCTACATCCGGGACACCGAAGCTTTCTTT. The chain has TRBV2 and TRBJ1-1, with a tentative D call TRBD1 (6 bases). Germline-derived CDR1 and CDR2 are SNHLY and FYNNEI. This CDR3 has 12 amino acids.

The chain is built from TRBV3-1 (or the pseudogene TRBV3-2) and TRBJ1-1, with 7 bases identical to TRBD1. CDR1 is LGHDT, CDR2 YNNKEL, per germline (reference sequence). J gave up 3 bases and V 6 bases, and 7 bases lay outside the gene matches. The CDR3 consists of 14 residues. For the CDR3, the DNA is TGTGCCAGCAGTATCGGGACAGCAGACACTGAAGCTTTCTTT. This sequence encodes CASSIGTADTEAFF.

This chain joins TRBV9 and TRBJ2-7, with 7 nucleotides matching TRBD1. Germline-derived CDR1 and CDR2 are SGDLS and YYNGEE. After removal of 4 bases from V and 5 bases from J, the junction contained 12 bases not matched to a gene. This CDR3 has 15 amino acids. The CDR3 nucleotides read TGTGCCAGCAGCTCACGGGACAGTCCGTGGGACGAGCAGTACTTC. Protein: CASSSRDSPWDEQYF.